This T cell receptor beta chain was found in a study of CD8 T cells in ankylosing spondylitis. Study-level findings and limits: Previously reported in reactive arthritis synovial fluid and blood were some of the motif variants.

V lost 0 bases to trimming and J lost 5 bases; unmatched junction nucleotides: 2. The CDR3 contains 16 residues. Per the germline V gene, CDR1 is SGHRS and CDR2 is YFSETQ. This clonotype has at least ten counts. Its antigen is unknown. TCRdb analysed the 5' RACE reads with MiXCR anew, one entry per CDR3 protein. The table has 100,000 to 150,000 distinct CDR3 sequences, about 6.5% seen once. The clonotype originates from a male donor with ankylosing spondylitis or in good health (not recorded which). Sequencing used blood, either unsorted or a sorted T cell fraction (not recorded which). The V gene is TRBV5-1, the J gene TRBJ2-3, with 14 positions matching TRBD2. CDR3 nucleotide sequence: TGCGCCAGCAGCTTGGCCGGGACTAGCGGGAGAGATACGCAGTATTTT. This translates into CASSLAGTSGRDTQYF.